This passage covers 6 T cell receptor beta chains from one sample sequenced in a study of HIV-infected patients and healthy controls. Alpha and beta constant-region primers primed reverse transcription of around 550 ng RNA. Separate chain-specific third strand synthesis with multiplexing indices produced the alpha and beta libraries. One entry per CDR3 protein, called by TCRdb with MiXCR from the 5' RACE reads. The table records 8,100 or so distinct CDR3 sequences, 9.3% of them present only once. No cell fractionation was done, so the repertoire covers all unsorted peripheral blood T cells. The sequenced sample was blood, obtained before antiretroviral therapy. All receptors derive from an adult with HIV infection.

This clonotype is judged medium-sized. The rearrangement uses TRBV4-2 and TRBJ1-1, with D unclear. Trimming pared 0 bases from V and 1 base from J, leaving 6 bases between. The CDR3 runs 14 residues. The germline V gene has CDR1 LGHNA and CDR2 YNFKEQ. This chain's CDR3 is CASSQDGRNTEAFF. CDR3 bases: TGTGCCAGCAGCCAAGACGGCAGGAACACTGAAGCTTTCTTT.

At least ten counts were recorded for this clonotype. This chain joins TRBV3-1 and TRBJ2-7; TRBD2 might be the D (6 bases). The length of the CDR3 is 15 residues. Germline V gene sequence: CDR1 LGHDT, CDR2 YNNKEL (reference sequence). V lost 4 bases and J 3 bases, leaving 16 bases between the germline ends. The CDR3 loop reads CASSRGVQTNYEQYF. CDR3 bases: TGTGCCAGCAGCCGGGGGGTGCAGACCAACTACGAGCAGTACTTC.

The chain has TRBV5-1 and TRBJ2-1, with D maybe TRBD2 (5 bases). The CDR3 totals 16 residues. The ends were cut back, 0 bases at V and 3 bases at J, with 13 bases in the middle. The V gene's germline CDR1 is SGHRS and CDR2 YFSETQ. The DNA of the CDR3 is TGCGCCAGCAGCTTGGCGGGGAAGGGCCTCTACAATGAGCAGTTCTTC. Amino acids: CASSLAGKGLYNEQFF.

This clonotype was picked up a small number of times. V and J are TRBV3-1 and TRBJ1-1; D gene unclear. The V and J ends lost 4 bases and 2 bases respectively, with 11 bases between them. Germline-derived CDR1 and CDR2 are LGHDT and YNNKEL (reference sequence). The CDR3 runs to 14 residues. The chain's CDR3 is CASSRWSVNTEAFF. CDR3 bases: TGTGCCAGCAGCCGTTGGTCGGTTAACACTGAAGCTTTCTTT.

This clonotype showed up many times. The chain has TRBV29-1 and TRBJ2-7; a possible D gene is TRBD2 (5 bases). The length of the CDR3 is 15 residues. Trimming took off 0 bases at V and 2 bases at J, with 14 bases between the two ends. CDR1 SQVTM and CDR2 ANQGSEA come from the germline V gene. The CDR3 region has the DNA TGCAGCGTTGAAGATACTAGGACTGGAACCTACGAGCAGTACTTC. Its protein product is CSVEDTRTGTYEQYF.

Remarks on this clonotype: A much bigger clone sits one base away, suggesting this may be a read error. V is TRBV18 and J is TRBJ1-1; 11 bases are a match to TRBD1. After removal of 6 bases from V and 6 bases from J, the junction contained 3 bases not matched to a gene. The CDR3 spans 13 residues. Germline V gives CDR1 KGHSH, CDR2 LQKENI. The CDR3 region is CASSGQGDSEAFF. The CDR3, as DNA: TGTGCCAGCTCGGGACAGGGGGACTCTGAAGCTTTCTTT.